This TCR beta chain was captured in a study of blood T cells in healthy people across ages. About this clonotype itself: Possible read error: a much larger clone is one base away.

The CDR3 length is 14 residues. Per germline, CDR1 DFQATT and CDR2 SNEGSKA (reference sequence). A second about 7 to 12 cycle PCR used barcoded and J-beta primers. A template-switch adaptor containing 12 random nucleotides labeled each cDNA molecule. TCRdb reprocessed the 5' RACE reads via MiXCR and lists one record per CDR3 protein. The sample has hundreds of thousands of distinct CDR3 sequences; around half are singletons. Sequencing input: blood. The receptor was derived from a woman aged 55-75 years in good health. The V and J genes are TRBV20-1 and TRBJ2-5; 7 bases align to TRBD1. The chain's CDR3 is CSARGTVNQETRYF. Written as DNA, the CDR3 is TGCAGTGCTAGGGGGACAGTAAATCAAGAGACCCGGTACTTC.